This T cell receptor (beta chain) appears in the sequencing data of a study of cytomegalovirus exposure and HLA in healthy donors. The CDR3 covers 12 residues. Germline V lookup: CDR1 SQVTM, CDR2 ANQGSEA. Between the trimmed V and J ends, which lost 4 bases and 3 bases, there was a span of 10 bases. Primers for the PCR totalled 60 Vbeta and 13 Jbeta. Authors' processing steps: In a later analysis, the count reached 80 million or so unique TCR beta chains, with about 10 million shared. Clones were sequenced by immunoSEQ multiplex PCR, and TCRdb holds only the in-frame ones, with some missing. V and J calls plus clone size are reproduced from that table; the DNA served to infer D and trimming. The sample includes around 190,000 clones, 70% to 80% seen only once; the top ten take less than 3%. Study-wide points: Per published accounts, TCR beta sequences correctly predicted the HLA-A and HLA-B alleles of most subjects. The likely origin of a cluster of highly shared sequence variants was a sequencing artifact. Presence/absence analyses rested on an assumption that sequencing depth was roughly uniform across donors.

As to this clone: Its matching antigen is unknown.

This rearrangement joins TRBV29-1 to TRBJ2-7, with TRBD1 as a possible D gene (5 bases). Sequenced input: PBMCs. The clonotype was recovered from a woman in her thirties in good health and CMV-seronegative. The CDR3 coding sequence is TGCAGCGTTGCTTTCGACAGCTACGAGCAGTACTTC. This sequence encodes CSVAFDSYEQYF.